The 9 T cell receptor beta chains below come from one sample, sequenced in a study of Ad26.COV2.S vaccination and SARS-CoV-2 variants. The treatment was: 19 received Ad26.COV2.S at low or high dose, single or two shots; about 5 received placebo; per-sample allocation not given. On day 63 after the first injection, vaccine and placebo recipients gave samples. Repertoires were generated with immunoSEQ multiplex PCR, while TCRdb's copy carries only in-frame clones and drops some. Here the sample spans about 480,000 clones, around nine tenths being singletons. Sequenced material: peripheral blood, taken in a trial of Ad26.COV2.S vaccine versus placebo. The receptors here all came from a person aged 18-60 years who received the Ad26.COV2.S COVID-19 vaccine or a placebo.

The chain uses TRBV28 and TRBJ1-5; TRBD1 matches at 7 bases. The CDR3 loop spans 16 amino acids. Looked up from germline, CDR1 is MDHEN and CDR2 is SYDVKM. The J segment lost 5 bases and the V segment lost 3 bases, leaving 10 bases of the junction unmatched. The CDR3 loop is CASSLDRRRPDQPQHF. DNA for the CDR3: TGTGCCAGCAGTTTGGACAGGCGAAGACCCGATCAGCCCCAGCATTTT. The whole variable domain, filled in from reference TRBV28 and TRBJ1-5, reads DVKVTQSSRYLVKRTGEKVFLECVQDMDHENMFWYRQDPGLGLRLIYFSYDVKMKEKGDIPEGYSVSREKKERFSLILESASTNQTSMYLCASSLDRRRPDQPQHFGDGTRLSIL.

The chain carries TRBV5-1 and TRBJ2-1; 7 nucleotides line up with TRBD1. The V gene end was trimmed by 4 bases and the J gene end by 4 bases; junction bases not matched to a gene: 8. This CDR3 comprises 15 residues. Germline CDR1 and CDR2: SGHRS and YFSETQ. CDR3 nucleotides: TGCGCCAGCAGCCCGACAGGGTCAGGGTACAATGAGCAGTTCTTC. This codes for CASSPTGSGYNEQFF.

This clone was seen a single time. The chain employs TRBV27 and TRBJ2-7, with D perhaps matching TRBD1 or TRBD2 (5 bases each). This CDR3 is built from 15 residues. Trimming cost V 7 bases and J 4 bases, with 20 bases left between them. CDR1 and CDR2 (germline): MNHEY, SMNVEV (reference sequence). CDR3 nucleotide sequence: TGTGCCAGCATGGCCTTCGGGGACGGGCGGTACGAGCAGTACTTC. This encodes CASMAFGDGRYEQYF.

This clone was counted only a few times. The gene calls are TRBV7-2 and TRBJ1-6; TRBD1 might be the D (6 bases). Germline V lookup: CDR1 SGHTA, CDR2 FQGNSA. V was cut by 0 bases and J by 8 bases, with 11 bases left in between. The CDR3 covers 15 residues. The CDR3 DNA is TGTGCCAGCAGCTTAGCAGGGGGAAAGGATTCACCCCTCCACTTT. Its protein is CASSLAGGKDSPLHF.

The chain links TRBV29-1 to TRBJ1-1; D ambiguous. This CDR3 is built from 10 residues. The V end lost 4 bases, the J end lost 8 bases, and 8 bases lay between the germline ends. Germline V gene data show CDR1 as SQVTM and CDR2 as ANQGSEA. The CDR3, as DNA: TGCAGCGTTGTTCTAGACGAAGCTTTCTTT. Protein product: CSVVLDEAFF.

The CDR3 DNA follows: TGTGCCAGTAGAGGGGGTCGGGGTTTGGGTAATGAGCAGTTCTTC. This sequence encodes CASRGGRGLGNEQFF. The genes are TRBV19 and TRBJ2-1, with a tentative D call TRBD1 (6 bases). The CDR3 covers 15 residues. V shed 6 bases and J shed 7 bases, with 19 bases lying between them. Germline V CDR1 and CDR2: LNHDA, SQIVND (reference sequence).

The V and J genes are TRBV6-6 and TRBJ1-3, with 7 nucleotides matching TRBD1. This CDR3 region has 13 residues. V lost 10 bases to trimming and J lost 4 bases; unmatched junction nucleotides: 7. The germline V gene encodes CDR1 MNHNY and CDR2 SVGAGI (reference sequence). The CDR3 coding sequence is TGTGCCAACCCGGAGGGGGCAGGAAACACCATATATTTT. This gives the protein CANPEGAGNTIYF.

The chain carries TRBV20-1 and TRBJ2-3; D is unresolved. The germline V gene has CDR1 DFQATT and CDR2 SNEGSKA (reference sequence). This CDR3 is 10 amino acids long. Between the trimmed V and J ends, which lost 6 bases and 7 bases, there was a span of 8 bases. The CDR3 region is CSARSHTQYF. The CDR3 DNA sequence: TGCAGTGCGCGTTCCCATACGCAGTATTTT.

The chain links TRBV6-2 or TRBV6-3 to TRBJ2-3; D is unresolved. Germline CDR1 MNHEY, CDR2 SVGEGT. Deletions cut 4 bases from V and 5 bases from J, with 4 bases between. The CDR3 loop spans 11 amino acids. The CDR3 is CASSSRDTQYF. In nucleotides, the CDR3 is TGTGCCAGCAGTTCCCGAGATACGCAGTATTTT.